This is a list of T cell receptor beta chains from one sample in a study of blood T cell repertoires in COVID-19. Data came from immunoSEQ multiplex PCR; TCRdb stores just in-frame clones and leaves some out. The data contain some 250,000 clones, approximately 90% of them singletons. Sequencing was done on a sample of peripheral blood. The source is a man aged 25 to 45 who had recovered from COVID-19. Both conserved end residues are part of each CDR3. The D gene is left open where the match is weak. Where a row states a size, it is once, few, many or the class of an expanded clone; other rows omit it.

clone size: .
V gene: TRBV27
J gene: TRBJ1-5
D gene: .
CDR3 protein: CASSSGGSNQPQHF
CDR3 DNA: TGTGCCAGCAGTTCAGGCGGGAGCAATCAGCCCCAGCATTTT

clone size: .
V gene: TRBV5-1
J gene: TRBJ1-2
D gene: .
CDR3 protein: CASSLDPGVYGYTF
CDR3 DNA: TGCGCCAGCAGCTTGGATCCAGGGGTCTATGGCTACACCTTC

clone size: .
V gene: TRBV21-1
J gene: TRBJ1-2
D gene: .
CDR3 protein: CASSNASGQGKNGYTF
CDR3 DNA: TGTGCCAGCAGCAATGCTTCGGGACAGGGAAAAAATGGCTACACCTTC

clone size: .
V gene: TRBV9
J gene: TRBJ1-2
D gene: .
CDR3 protein: CASSPPGGGPGYTF
CDR3 DNA: TGTGCCAGCAGCCCCCCGGGGGGGGGACCGGGCTACACCTTC

clone size: .
V gene: TRBV7-9
J gene: TRBJ1-2
D gene: TRBD1
CDR3 protein: CASSLVQGARGNYGYTF
CDR3 DNA: TGTGCCAGCAGCTTAGTACAGGGGGCGCGAGGTAACTATGGCTACACCTTC

clone size: .
V gene: TRBV30
J gene: TRBJ1-5
D gene: TRBD1
CDR3 protein: CAWSSGQGSYQPQHF
CDR3 DNA: TGTGCCTGGAGTTCTGGACAGGGGTCGTATCAGCCCCAGCATTTT

clone size: .
V gene: TRBV11-2
J gene: TRBJ2-2
D gene: .
CDR3 protein: CASSFGRNTGELFF
CDR3 DNA: TGTGCCAGCAGCTTCGGGAGGAACACCGGGGAGCTGTTTTTT

clone size: .
V gene: TRBV5-1
J gene: TRBJ1-2
D gene: TRBD1
CDR3 protein: CASSADRGRGGYTF
CDR3 DNA: TGCGCCAGCAGCGCCGACAGGGGGCGGGGAGGCTACACCTTC

clone size: .
V gene: TRBV9
J gene: TRBJ2-3
D gene: .
CDR3 protein: CASTDNPEFVTDTQYF
CDR3 DNA: TGTGCCAGCACAGATAACCCCGAATTTGTCACAGATACGCAGTATTTT

clone size: once
V gene: TRBV5-1
J gene: TRBJ2-1
D gene: .
CDR3 protein: CASSPGQQSYNEQFF
CDR3 DNA: TGCGCCAGCAGCCCCGGACAGCAGTCCTACAATGAGCAGTTCTTC

clone size: .
V gene: TRBV6-5
J gene: TRBJ1-1
D gene: .
CDR3 protein: CASKGLAEAFF
CDR3 DNA: TGTGCCAGCAAGGGGTTGGCTGAAGCTTTCTTT